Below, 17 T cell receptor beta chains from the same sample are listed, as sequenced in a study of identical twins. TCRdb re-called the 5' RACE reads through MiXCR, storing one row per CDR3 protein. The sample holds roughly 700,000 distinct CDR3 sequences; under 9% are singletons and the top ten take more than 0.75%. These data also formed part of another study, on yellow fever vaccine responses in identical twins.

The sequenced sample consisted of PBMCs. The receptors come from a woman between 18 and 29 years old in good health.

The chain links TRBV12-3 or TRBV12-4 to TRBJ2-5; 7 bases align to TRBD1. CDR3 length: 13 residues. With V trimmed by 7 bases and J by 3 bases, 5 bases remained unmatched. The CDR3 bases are TGTGCCAGCAAAGACAGGGAAAAAGAGACCCAGTACTTC. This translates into CASKDREKETQYF.

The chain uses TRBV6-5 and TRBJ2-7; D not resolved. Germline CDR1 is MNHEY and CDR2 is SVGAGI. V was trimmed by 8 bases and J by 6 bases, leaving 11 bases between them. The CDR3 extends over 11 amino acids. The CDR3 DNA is TGTGCCAGCCTCCGTAACGGCGAGCAGTACTTC. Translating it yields CASLRNGEQYF.

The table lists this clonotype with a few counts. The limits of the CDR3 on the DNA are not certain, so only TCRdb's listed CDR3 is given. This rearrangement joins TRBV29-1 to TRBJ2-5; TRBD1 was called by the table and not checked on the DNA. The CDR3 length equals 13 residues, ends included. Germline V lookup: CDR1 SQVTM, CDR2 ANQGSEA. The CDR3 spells CSVDFRGEETQYF.

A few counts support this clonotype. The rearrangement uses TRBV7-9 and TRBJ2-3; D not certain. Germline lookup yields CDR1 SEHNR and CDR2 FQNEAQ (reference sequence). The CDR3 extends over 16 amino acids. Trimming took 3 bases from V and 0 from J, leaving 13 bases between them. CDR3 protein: CASSFTRFSSTDTQYF. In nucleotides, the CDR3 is TGTGCCAGCAGCTTTACTCGGTTTTCTAGCACAGATACGCAGTATTTT.

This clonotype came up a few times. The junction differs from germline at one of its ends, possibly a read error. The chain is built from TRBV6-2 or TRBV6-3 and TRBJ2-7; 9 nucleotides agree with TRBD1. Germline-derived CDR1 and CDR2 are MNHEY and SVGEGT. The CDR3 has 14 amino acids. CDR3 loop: CASRDGTGSSEQYF. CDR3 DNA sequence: TGTGCCAGCAGGGACGGGACAGGGTCCTCCGAGCAGTACTTC.

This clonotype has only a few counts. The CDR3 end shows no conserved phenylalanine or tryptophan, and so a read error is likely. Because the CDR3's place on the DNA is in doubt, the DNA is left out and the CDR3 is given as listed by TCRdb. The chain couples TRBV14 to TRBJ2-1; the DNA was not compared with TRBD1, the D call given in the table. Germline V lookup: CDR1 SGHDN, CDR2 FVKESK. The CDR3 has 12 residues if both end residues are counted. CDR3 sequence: CASSHPLGTTFI.

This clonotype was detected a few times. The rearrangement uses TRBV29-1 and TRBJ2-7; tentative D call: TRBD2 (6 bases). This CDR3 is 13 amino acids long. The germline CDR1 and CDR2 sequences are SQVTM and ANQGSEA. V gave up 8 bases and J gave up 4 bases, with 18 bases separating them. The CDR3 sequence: CSYHLEGTYEQYF. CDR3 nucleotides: TGCAGCTATCACCTGGAGGGAACTTACGAGCAGTACTTC.

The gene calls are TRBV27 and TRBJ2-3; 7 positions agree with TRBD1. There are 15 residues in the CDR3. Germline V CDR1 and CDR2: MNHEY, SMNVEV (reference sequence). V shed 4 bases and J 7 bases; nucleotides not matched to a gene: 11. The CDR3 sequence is CASSSEPYRGNTQYF. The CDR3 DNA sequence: TGTGCCAGCAGTTCCGAGCCCTACAGGGGAAATACGCAGTATTTT.

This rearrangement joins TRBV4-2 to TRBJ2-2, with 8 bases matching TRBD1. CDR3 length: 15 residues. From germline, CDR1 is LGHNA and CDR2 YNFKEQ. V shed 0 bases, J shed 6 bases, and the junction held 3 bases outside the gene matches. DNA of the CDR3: TGTGCCAGCAGCCAAGAGGGACAGGTTGCCGGGGAGCTGTTTTTT. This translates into CASSQEGQVAGELFF.

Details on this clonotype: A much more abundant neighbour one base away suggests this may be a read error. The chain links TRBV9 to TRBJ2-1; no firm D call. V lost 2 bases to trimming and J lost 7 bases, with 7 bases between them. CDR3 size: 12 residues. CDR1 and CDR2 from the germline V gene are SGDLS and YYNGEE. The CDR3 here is CASSVQRNEQFF. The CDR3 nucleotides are TGTGCCAGCAGCGTTCAGAGGAATGAGCAGTTCTTC.

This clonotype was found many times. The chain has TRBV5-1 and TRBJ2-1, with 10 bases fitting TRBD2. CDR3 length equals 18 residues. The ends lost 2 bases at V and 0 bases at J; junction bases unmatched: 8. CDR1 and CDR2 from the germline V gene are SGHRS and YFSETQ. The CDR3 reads CASSLGSGGLSSYNEQFF. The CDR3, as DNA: TGCGCCAGCAGCTTAGGTAGCGGGGGGTTGAGCTCCTACAATGAGCAGTTCTTC.

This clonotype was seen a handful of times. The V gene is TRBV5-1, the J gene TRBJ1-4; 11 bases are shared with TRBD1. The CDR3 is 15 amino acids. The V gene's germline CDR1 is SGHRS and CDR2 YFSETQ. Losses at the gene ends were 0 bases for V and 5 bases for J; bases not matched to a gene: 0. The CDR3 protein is CASSLGDRGNEKLFF. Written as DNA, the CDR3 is TGCGCCAGCAGCTTGGGGGACAGGGGGAATGAAAAACTGTTTTTT.

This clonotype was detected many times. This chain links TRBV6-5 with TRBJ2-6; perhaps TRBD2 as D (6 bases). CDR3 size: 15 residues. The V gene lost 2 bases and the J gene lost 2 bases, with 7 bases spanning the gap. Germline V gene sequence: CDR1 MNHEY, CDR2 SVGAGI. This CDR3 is CASSYGGAGANVLTF. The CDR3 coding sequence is TGTGCCAGCAGTTACGGCGGGGCTGGGGCCAACGTCCTGACTTTC.

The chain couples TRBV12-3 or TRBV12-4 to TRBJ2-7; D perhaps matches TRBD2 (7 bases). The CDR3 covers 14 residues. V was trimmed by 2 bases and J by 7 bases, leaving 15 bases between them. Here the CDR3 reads CASSLRGALEEQYF. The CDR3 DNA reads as TGTGCCAGCAGTTTACGGGGGGCGCTTGAAGAGCAGTACTTC.

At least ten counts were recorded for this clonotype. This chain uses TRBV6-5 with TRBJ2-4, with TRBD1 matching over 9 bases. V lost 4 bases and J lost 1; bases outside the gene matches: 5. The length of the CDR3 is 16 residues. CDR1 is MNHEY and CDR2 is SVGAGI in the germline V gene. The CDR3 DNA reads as TGTGCCAGCAGTTCAACAGGGGGCTTGGCCAAAAACATTCAGTACTTC. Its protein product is CASSSTGGLAKNIQYF.

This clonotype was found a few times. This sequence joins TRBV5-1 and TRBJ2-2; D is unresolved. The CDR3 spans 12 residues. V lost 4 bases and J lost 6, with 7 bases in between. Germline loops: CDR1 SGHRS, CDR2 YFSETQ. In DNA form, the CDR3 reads TGCGCCAGCAGCGAAGGGTCCGGGGAGCTGTTTTTT. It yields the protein CASSEGSGELFF. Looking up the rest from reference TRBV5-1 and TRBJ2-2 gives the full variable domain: KAGVTQTPRYLIKTRGQQVTLSCSPISGHRSVSWYQQTPGQGLQFLFEYFSETQRNKGNFPGRFSGRQFSNSRSEMNVSTLELGDSALYLCASSEGSGELFFGEGSRLTVL.

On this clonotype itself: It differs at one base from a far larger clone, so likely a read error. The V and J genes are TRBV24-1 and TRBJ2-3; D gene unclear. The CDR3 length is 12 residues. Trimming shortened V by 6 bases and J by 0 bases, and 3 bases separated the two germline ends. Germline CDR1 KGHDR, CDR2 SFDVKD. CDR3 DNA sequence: TGTGCCACCAGTCCTAGCACAGATACGCAGTATTTT. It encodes CATSPSTDTQYF.